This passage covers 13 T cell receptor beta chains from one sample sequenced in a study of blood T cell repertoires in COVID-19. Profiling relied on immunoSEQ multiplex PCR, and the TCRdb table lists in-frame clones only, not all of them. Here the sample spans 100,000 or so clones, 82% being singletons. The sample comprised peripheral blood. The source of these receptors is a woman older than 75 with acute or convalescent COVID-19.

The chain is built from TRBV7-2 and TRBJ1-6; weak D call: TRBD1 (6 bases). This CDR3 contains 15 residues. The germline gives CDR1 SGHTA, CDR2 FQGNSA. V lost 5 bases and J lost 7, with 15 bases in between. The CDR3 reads CASSQWGGSNSPLHF. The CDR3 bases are TGTGCCAGCAGCCAGTGGGGGGGCTCGAATTCACCCCTCCACTTT.

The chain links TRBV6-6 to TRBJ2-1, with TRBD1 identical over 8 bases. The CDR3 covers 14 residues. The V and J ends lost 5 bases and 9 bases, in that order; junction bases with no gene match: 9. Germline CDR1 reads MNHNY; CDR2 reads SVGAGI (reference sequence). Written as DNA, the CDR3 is TGTGCCAGCAGTAAGGGACAGGTAGGGGCTGAGCAGTTCTTC. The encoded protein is CASSKGQVGAEQFF.

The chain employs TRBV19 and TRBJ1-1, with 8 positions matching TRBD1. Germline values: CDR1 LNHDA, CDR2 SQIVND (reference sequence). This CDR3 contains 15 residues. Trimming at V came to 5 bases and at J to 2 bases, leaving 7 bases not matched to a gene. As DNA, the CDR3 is TGTGCCAGTAGTGCCGGCCAGGGGGCAAACACTGAAGCTTTCTTT. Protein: CASSAGQGANTEAFF.

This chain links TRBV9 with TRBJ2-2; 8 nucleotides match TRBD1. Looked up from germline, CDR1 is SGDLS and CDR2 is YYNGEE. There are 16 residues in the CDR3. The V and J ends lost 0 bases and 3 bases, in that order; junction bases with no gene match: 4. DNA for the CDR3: TGTGCCAGCAGCGTAGCAGGGGGCGGCTACACCGGGGAGCTGTTTTTT. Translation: CASSVAGGGYTGELFF.

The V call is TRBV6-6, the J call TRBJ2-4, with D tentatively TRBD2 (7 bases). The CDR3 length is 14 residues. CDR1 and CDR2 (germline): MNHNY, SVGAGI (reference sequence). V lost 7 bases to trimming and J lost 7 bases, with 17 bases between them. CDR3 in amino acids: CASIEGGAMNIQYF. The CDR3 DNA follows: TGTGCCAGCATTGAGGGGGGGGCGATGAACATTCAGTACTTC.

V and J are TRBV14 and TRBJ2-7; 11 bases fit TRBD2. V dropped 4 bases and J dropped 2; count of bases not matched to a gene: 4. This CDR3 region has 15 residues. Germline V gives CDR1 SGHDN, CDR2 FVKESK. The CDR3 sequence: CASSRGTSGPYEQYF. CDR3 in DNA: TGTGCCAGCAGCCGAGGGACTAGCGGACCCTACGAGCAGTACTTC.

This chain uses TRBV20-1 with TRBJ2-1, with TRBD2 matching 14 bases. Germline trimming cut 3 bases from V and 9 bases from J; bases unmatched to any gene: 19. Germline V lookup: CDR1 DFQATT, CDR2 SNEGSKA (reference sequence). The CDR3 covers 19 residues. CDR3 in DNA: TGCAGTGCTAGTTCCATGAACAGGGGACTAGCGGGAGTCGTTGGTGAGCAGTTCTTC. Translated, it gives CSASSMNRGLAGVVGEQFF.

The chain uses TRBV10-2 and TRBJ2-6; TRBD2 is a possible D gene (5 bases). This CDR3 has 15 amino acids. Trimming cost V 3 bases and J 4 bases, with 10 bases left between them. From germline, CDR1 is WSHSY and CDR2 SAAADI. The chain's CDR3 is CASSDPGGGANVLTF. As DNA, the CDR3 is TGCGCCAGCAGTGACCCCGGCGGGGGGGCCAACGTCCTGACTTTC.

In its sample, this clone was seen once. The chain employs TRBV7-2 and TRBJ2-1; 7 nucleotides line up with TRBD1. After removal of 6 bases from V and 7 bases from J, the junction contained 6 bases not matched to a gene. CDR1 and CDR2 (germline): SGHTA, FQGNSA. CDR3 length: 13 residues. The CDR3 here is CASRKAGGNEQFF. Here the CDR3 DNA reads TGTGCCAGCAGAAAAGCAGGGGGAAATGAGCAGTTCTTC. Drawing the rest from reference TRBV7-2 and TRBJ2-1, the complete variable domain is GAGVSQSPSNKVTEKGKDVELRCDPISGHTALYWYRQSLGQGLEFLIYFQGNSAPDKSGLPSDRFSAERTGGSVSTLTIQRTQQEDSAVYLCASRKAGGNEQFFGPGTRLTVL.

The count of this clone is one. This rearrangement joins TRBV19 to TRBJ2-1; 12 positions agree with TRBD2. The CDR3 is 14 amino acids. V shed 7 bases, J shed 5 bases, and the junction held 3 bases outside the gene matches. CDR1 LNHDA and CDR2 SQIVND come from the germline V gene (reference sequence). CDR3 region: CASKRTSGNNEQFF. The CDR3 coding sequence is TGTGCCAGTAAGAGGACTAGCGGGAACAATGAGCAGTTCTTC.

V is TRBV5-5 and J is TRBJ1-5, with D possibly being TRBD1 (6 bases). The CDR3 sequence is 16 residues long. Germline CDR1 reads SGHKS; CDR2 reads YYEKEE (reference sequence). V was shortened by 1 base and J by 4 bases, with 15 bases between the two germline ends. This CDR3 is CASSLRDRPSNQPQHF. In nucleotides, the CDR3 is TGTGCCAGCAGCTTGCGAGACAGGCCCTCTAATCAGCCCCAGCATTTT.

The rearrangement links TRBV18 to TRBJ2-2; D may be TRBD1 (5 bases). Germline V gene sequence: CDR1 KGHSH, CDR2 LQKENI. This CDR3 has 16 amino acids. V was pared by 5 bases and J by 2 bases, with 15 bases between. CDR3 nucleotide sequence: TGTGCCAGCTCATCAGATGCAGGGAAAAACACCGGGGAGCTGTTTTTT. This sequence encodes CASSSDAGKNTGELFF.

This chain's CDR3 is CASSWGQCSYNEQFF. The CDR3 DNA is TGTGCCAGCAGCTGGGGACAGTGCTCCTACAATGAGCAGTTCTTC. J is TRBJ2-1 and V is TRBV21-1; the listed D gene, TRBD1, was not tested against the DNA. TRBV21-1 is marked as a pseudogene. The CDR3 contains 15 residues.